The 17 T cell receptor beta chains presented below share a single source sample, sequenced in a study of blood T cell repertoires in COVID-19. Only in-frame clones appear in the TCRdb table, and some are missing; sequencing was by immunoSEQ multiplex PCR. Here the sample spans 120,000 to 150,000 clones, about four fifths being singletons. The material sequenced was peripheral blood. These receptors all come from a human donor with acute or convalescent COVID-19. The donor label of this sample is uncertain.

The chain is built from TRBV12-3 or TRBV12-4 and TRBJ1-2, with D possibly TRBD1 on 6 matching bases. CDR3 length equals 13 residues. V was trimmed by 5 bases and J by 4 bases, leaving 11 bases between them. The DNA of the CDR3 is TGTGCCAGCAGTCGACAGGTTTCCTATGGCTACACCTTC. This gives the protein CASSRQVSYGYTF.

This sequence joins TRBV19 and TRBJ1-5, with D possibly matching TRBD1 (5 bases). Germline CDR1 reads LNHDA; CDR2 reads SQIVND (reference sequence). V lost 5 bases and J 4 bases, leaving 12 bases between the germline ends. The CDR3 runs 14 residues. In DNA form, the CDR3 reads TGTGCCAGTAGTTTTGACAGTCGAAATCAGCCCCAGCATTTT. It encodes CASSFDSRNQPQHF.

Concerning this clone: As the CDR3 is not closed by the conserved phenylalanine or tryptophan, this likely results from a read error. Because the CDR3's place on the DNA is in doubt, the DNA is left out and the CDR3 is given as listed by TCRdb. The chain couples TRBV5-1 to TRBJ2-7; the table's D call, TRBD1, was not checked against the DNA. Including both end residues, the CDR3 is 8 amino acids long. The V gene's germline CDR1 is SGHRS and CDR2 YFSETQ. The CDR3 protein is CASTQEEA.

A few counts support this clone. The chain uses TRBV24-1 and TRBJ2-2; 10 bases fit TRBD1. The CDR3 totals 16 residues. The germline gives CDR1 KGHDR, CDR2 SFDVKD. Unmatched junction bases numbered 5, after V lost 7 bases and J lost 1 base. The CDR3 DNA reads as TGTGCCACCAGGGGACAGGGGAGTGAGAACACCGGGGAGCTGTTTTTT. Protein sequence: CATRGQGSENTGELFF.

This chain uses TRBV5-5 with TRBJ2-7; D call uncertain. Looked up from germline, CDR1 is SGHKS and CDR2 is YYEKEE (reference sequence). V lost 1 base and J lost 0, with 5 bases in between. The CDR3 is 13 residues long. CDR3 loop: CASSLSLSYEQYF. DNA of the CDR3: TGTGCCAGCAGCTTGTCTCTCTCCTACGAGCAGTACTTC.

In its sample, this clone was seen a few times. This chain connects TRBV27 to TRBJ1-5, with D possibly being TRBD1 (6 bases). V was shortened by 0 bases and J by 7 bases, with 13 bases between the two germline ends. CDR1 is MNHEY, CDR2 SMNVEV, per germline (reference sequence). The CDR3 is 15 amino acids. In nucleotides, the CDR3 is TGTGCCAGCAGTTTATCGGGGGCAGCTGGCCAGCCCCAGCATTTT. Its translation: CASSLSGAAGQPQHF.

This clone was seen a handful of times. The chain joins TRBV2 to TRBJ1-5, with D tentatively TRBD1 (6 bases). Deletions cut 6 bases from V and 7 bases from J, with 13 bases between. Germline V gives CDR1 SNHLY, CDR2 FYNNEI. This CDR3 spans 13 amino acids. CDR3 nucleotides: TGTGCCAGCAGACAGGGCCAAGGACAGCCCCAGCATTTT. Its protein product is CASRQGQGQPQHF. The variable domain in full, with the rest retrieved from reference TRBV2 and TRBJ1-5, is EPEVTQTPSHQVTQMGQEVILRCVPISNHLYFYWYRQILGQKVEFLVSFYNNEISEKSEIFDDQFSVERPDGSNFTLKIRSTKLEDSAMYFCASRQGQGQPQHFGDGTRLSIL.

The chain is built from TRBV7-6 and TRBJ1-1; TRBD1 is a possible D gene (6 bases). V was clipped by 1 base and J by 0 bases, with 18 bases between them. Germline assignment: CDR1 SGHVS and CDR2 FNYEAQ. The CDR3 runs 18 residues. The CDR3 region has the DNA TGTGCCAGCAGCTTAGGGTGGGCAGGGGCCGACATGAACACTGAAGCTTTCTTT. Translated: CASSLGWAGADMNTEAFF.

The V call is TRBV12-3 or TRBV12-4, the J call TRBJ2-1, with D possibly TRBD1 on 5 matching bases. There are 13 residues in the CDR3. Trimming cost V 3 bases and J 8 bases, with 11 bases left between them. CDR3 nucleotides: TGTGCCAGCAGTTTCCAACAAGGGGATGAGCAGTTCTTC. Translating it yields CASSFQQGDEQFF.

The chain recombines TRBV7-9 with TRBJ2-2; 7 bases line up with TRBD2. The CDR3 contains 17 residues. Looked up from germline, CDR1 is SEHNR and CDR2 is FQNEAQ (reference sequence). Losses at the gene ends were 3 bases for V and 1 base for J; bases not matched to a gene: 8. The CDR3 region has the DNA TGTGCCAGCAGCTTGAGGCCCAGCGGGGAGAACACCGGGGAGCTGTTTTTT. It translates to CASSLRPSGENTGELFF.

The gene calls are TRBV3-1 (or the pseudogene TRBV3-2) and TRBJ2-3, with TRBD2 matching over 7 bases. Germline V lookup: CDR1 LGHDT, CDR2 YNNKEL (reference sequence). The ends lost 2 bases at V and 6 bases at J; junction bases unmatched: 2. CDR3 size: 13 residues. CDR3 amino acids: CASSQSGADTQYF. The CDR3 coding sequence is TGTGCCAGCAGCCAAAGCGGGGCGGATACGCAGTATTTT.

The rearrangement links TRBV18 to TRBJ1-5, with unresolved D. Germline V gene data show CDR1 as KGHSH and CDR2 as LQKENI. The CDR3 loop spans 18 amino acids. V was clipped by 0 bases and J by 1 base, with 16 bases between them. The CDR3 DNA is TGTGCCAGCTCACCACCGAGTGGGAGGGAAGGAAGCAATCAGCCCCAGCATTTT. Translating gives CASSPPSGREGSNQPQHF. The full variable domain, with the rest looked up from reference TRBV18 and TRBJ1-5, is NAGVMQNPRHLVRRRGQEARLRCSPMKGHSHVYWYRQLPEEGLKFMVYLQKENIIDESGMPKERFSAEFPKEGPSILRIQQVVRGDSAAYFCASSPPSGREGSNQPQHFGDGTRLSIL.

The gene calls are TRBV14 and TRBJ1-6; 7 bases fit TRBD1. CDR3 length: 14 residues. Germline lookup yields CDR1 SGHDN and CDR2 FVKESK. The ends lost 1 base at V and 9 bases at J; junction bases unmatched: 3. The CDR3 coding sequence is TGTGCCAGCAGCCAAGTCACAGGGGTTTCACCCCTCCACTTT. It is translated as CASSQVTGVSPLHF. The whole variable domain, remainder taken from reference TRBV14 and TRBJ1-6, is EAGVTQFPSHSVIEKGQTVTLRCDPISGHDNLYWYRRVMGKEIKFLLHFVKESKQDESGMPNNRFLAERTGGTYSTLKVQPAELEDSGVYFCASSQVTGVSPLHFGNGTRLTVT.

The V call is TRBV7-3, the J call TRBJ2-5; maybe TRBD2 (6 bases). Trimming stripped 5 bases from V and 4 bases from J, with 17 bases between. Germline V gene data show CDR1 as SGHTA and CDR2 as FQGTGA. The CDR3 runs 15 residues. The CDR3 sequence: CASSAAGSKGETQYF. The CDR3 nucleotides read TGTGCCAGCAGCGCCGCGGGATCCAAGGGAGAGACCCAGTACTTC.

The gene calls are TRBV10-3 and TRBJ2-7, with 7 nucleotides matching TRBD1. The V segment lost 5 bases and the J segment 7 bases; nucleotides outside the gene matches: 5. This CDR3 region has 12 residues. Germline V lookup: CDR1 ENHRY, CDR2 SYGVKD. The CDR3 nucleotides are TGTGCCATCAGTTCGACAGGGCGTGAGCAGTACGTC. Its translation is CAISSTGREQYV.

Concerning this clone itself: A junction end diverges from the germline sequence, so it may reflect a read error. This chain uses TRBV18 with TRBJ2-7; TRBD2 matches 10 bases. The CDR3 has 15 residues. The germline V gene encodes CDR1 KGHSH and CDR2 LQKENI. CDR3 residues: CASSPLAGPSYEQYF. The CDR3 nucleotides read TGTGCCAGCTCCCCACTAGCGGGACCCTCCTACGAGCAGTACTTC.

The chain employs TRBV19 and TRBJ1-2; TRBD1 is a possible D gene (6 bases). The CDR3 has 16 amino acids. V was shortened by 1 base and J by 2 bases, with 14 bases between the two germline ends. Germline V gene sequence: CDR1 LNHDA, CDR2 SQIVND (reference sequence). In nucleotides, the CDR3 is TGTGCCAGTAGTATAGTTCCCTTACAGGGAAACTATGGCTACACCTTC. Its protein product is CASSIVPLQGNYGYTF.